This T cell receptor (beta chain) was sequenced in a study of cytomegalovirus exposure and HLA in healthy donors (dated by TCRdb to about 2017). Regarding the complete study: In an earlier analysis of several hundred of the donors, 250 to 300 Gb of sequence data and some 100 million unique TCR beta sequences from approximately 180 million T cells were reported. The study used immunosequencing to profile the T cell repertoires of approximately 640 subjects and linked those repertoires to cytomegalovirus serostatus. Rather than using new phenotypic data, the later analysis identified candidate immune exposures from TCR beta sequences and from how often those sequences occurred across donors. The number of donors typed differed by locus, with roughly 629-640 for A, B, C, DRB1 and DQB1, 522 for DQA1, 600 to 610 for DPA1, and some 450 for DPB1. Donor age, sex, ethnicity and CMV serostatus were compiled alongside the repertoire data. The study combined high-throughput TCR immunosequencing, statistical association of individual TCRs with disease status, and machine learning to predict cytomegalovirus infection status. Besides the first cohort of approximately 670 subjects, a separate validation cohort made up of 120 different subjects was used. A later genetic analysis used genome-wide SNP genotypes for about three fifths of the 666 donors, treating that subset as a discovery cohort. In an earlier analysis of roughly 580 of the donors, high-throughput TCR beta sequencing was used to judge whether each TCR beta V gene segment behaved as functional or pseudogenic. The genetic ancestry cluster associated with self-reported Caucasian donors included over 65% of the roughly 410 genotyped donors. All discovery cohort repertoires had been generated using a single sequencing platform. About five DR-DQ haplotypes were treated as single units for association and clustering because of strong linkage in the cohort. Among some 400 genotyped donors of the cohort, an average of approximately 240,000 unique TCR beta nucleotide sequences was sequenced per donor, of which about 19% were non-productive. In a later analysis, previously published TCR beta repertoires from several hundred donors were re-analyzed and high-resolution HLA genotyping was added so that TCR occurrence patterns could be studied. Both class I and class II loci were covered by HLA typing, at four-digit resolution. An early release that covered about 600 HLA-typed donors contained around 330 gigabases of sequencing data and tens of millions of unique TCR sequences. The study aimed to test whether signatures of past pathogen exposure could be identified by cataloging public T cell receptors. What the research found in general, with its limitations: Most CMV-associated TCR beta chains appeared to be HLA-restricted in a later analysis, and the HLA associations seemed to be driven largely by CMV exposure. Compared with the roughly 710-donor mean, donors in an Asian-associated ancestry cluster had fewer N-insertions in productive TCRs, according to a later genetic analysis. For the cohort, immune exposure information was limited to CMV serostatus. Assigning TCR associations to individual alleles was difficult when HLA alleles, especially DR and DQ, strongly co-occurred. Compared with equally common non-associated chains, HLA-associated TCR beta chains in a later analysis were more clonally expanded and had lower generation probabilities. A few of the identified cytomegalovirus-associated TCR beta chains were confirmed in vitro to be specific for cytomegalovirus antigens. A further reported finding was that TCR beta sequences accurately predicted the HLA-A and HLA-B alleles for most subjects in the first cohort. Because HLA typing was missing for some donors at each locus, association tests included only the typed subset. According to a later analysis, TCR association rates differed among HLA loci, with DRB1 alleles showing the most associated TCRs and HLA-C alleles showing the fewest. V-gene and J-gene trimming of TCR beta chains was associated with a missense DCLRE1C variant in a later genetic analysis, and the association was replicated in an independent cohort. At a false discovery rate of 0.05, a later analysis linked 16,000 or so TCR beta sequences to specific HLA alleles. In an earlier analysis of 500 to 650 of the donors, most TCR beta V segments appeared in productive rearrangements about 90% or about 30% of the time, broadly matching IMGT annotations. Over 15 rarely observed V segments, including chromosome 9 orphons, were excluded from the earlier analysis of just under 600 of the donors because counts were too low. The authors suggested that the approach could potentially be generalized to other disease states and immunological phenotypes. Correlated functional status among segregating V segments might reflect linkage disequilibrium, but an unknown experimental factor could not be ruled out. A group of highly shared sequence variants was considered likely to be a technical artifact of the sequencing pipeline. The classifier was reported to diagnose cytomegalovirus status with high specificity and sensitivity in both the original and validation cohorts. Several of the top co-occurrence clusters appeared to be linked to parvovirus B19, influenza, CMV and Epstein-Barr virus, according to a later analysis. Sequencing depth was assumed to be roughly uniform across donors in the presence/absence analyses, though that assumption may not hold. Some IMGT-functional V segments, including TRBV6-2 and TRBV6-3, could not be distinguished by the 87-base-pair reads and were therefore excluded. Across donors, most TCR sequences were observed very rarely, whereas some public TCRs were present in many individuals. This cohort had only TCR beta chains sequenced, and the lack of alpha or paired-chain data limited which features could be detected. In the study, around 160 TCR beta chains were listed as associated with cytomegalovirus.

To prepare the library, the immunoSEQ multiplex PCR assay was applied. For the multiplex PCR, a mixture combining 60 forward primers for TCR Vbeta segments and 13 reverse primers for TCR Jbeta segments was used. The CDR3 region of rearranged TCR beta genes was amplified from genomic DNA by a multiplex PCR assay. The amplified TCR beta libraries were sequenced on the Illumina HiSeq System as 87-base-pair reads. In the original analysis: In a later analysis, approximately 74 million unique TCR beta chains were counted across the 666 repertoires, and roughly 11 million of these chains were shared by at least two donors. Raw reads were error-corrected and collapsed into unique sequences by a nearest-neighbor algorithm in which closely related sequences were merged to remove PCR and sequencing errors. To assign V, D and J gene segments, CDR3 sequences were aligned to IMGT reference sequences. For a sequence to be retained, a match of at least six nucleotides to both a V gene segment and a J gene segment was required. A rearrangement was called productive if the CDR3 had no stop codons and remained in frame with V and J, and every other rearrangement was called non-productive. CDR3 was defined according to IMGT convention as the region running from the second conserved V-encoded cysteine to the conserved J-encoded phenylalanine. The earlier analysis of a few hundred of the donors excluded sequences that lacked an unambiguous match to a single V gene segment. An earlier analysis of a few hundred of the donors called V segments functional above 56.7% productive rearrangements and segregating when the between-donor standard deviation exceeded 5%. A statistical classification framework was built for diagnosing cytomegalovirus status from the catalog of TCR beta chain sequences. In a later analysis, TCR nucleotide sequences were compared against IMGT/GENE-DB human TR gene sequences so that V and J genes could be assigned. A later analysis assigned CDR3 sequences and most-parsimonious VDJ recombination scenarios with the TCRdist pipeline. In a later analysis, each TCR beta chain was defined by its CDR3 amino acid sequence together with its V-gene family, and reads lacking a unique V-gene family were excluded. A later analysis removed nearly 600 highly shared, low-generation-probability nucleotide sequences to deal with suspected cross-contamination and a sequencing artifact. In a later analysis, a clonal expansion index was calculated for each public chain from normalized within-repertoire ranks of inferred template counts. In a later analysis, generation probabilities were computed using a VDJ recombination model fitted to out-of-frame rearrangements, and the results were checked against IGoR. In a later analysis, TCR-TCR, TCR-HLA and TCR-CMV co-occurrence was scored with hypergeometric tests, and a repertoire-size bias correction was applied to TCR pairs. A later analysis estimated false discovery rates by permuting HLA or CMV assignments 20 times. A later analysis grouped co-occurring TCRs with DBSCAN, adding TCRdist sequence similarity when clustering within HLA-allele-positive subsets. Repertoires with fewer than 30,000 or more than 120,000 public chains, plus five repertoires with anomalous nucleotide sharing, were excluded from co-occurrence clustering. TCRdb took this table from immuneACCESS and kept in-frame rearrangements with V and J called. Such tables lack part of the clones; where checked against another copy, unresolved V genes explain under half of the gap, and the rest is unexplained. The DNA was the basis for D and trimming; V, J and clone size are from that table. The sample yields about 100,000 clones; more than 60% were counted once. The leading ten clones occupy less than 5% of the sample.

The CDR3 starts with the cysteine, ends with the phenylalanine, and has 14 residues. The kept DNA is CDR3 alone, 42 bases in frame from the first base. CDR1 and CDR2 (KGHSH, LQKENI) derive from the germline V gene. V has 2 bases trimmed and J has 8 bases trimmed; junction bases matching no gene number 3. As for this clone: The clone's antigen remains unknown. No much larger clonotype is one base removed from it; base qualities were not supplied. Within the sample, other DNA sequences also encode this same CDR3.

The cohort was made up of several hundred healthy bone marrow donors. At the time of sampling, every cohort member was nominally healthy, though immune exposures that went unrecorded were likely present. The donor tested CMV seropositive, placing the donor among the roughly 300 seropositive members of the cohort. A peripheral blood sample was provided by each donor, and peripheral blood mononuclear cells were used for TCR beta sequencing. The Qiagen DNeasy Blood Extraction Kit was used to extract genomic DNA from the blood cell samples. Sequenced input: PBMCs. This TCR was recovered from a woman aged 18-29 years in good health and CMV-seropositive. This chain joins TRBV18 to TRBJ1-4; 9 nucleotides in the junction match TRBD1. The CDR3 reads as follows: CASSPGTGREKLFF. The DNA reads as follows: TGTGCCAGCTCACCAGGGACAGGGCGGGAAAAACTGTTTTTT.